This T cell receptor (beta chain) was sequenced in a study of T cell changes during pregnancy in multiple sclerosis. Produced via immunoSEQ multiplex PCR; TCRdb's table is partial and in-frame only. The sample consists of tens of thousands of clones, 89% of them appearing once. Trimming cost V 3 bases and J 1 base, with 16 bases left between them. The CDR3 loop spans 17 amino acids. Germline V gene data show CDR1 as LNHNV and CDR2 as YYDKDF (reference sequence). The sample here was CD4+ T cells from peripheral blood mononuclear cells, taken in the first trimester of pregnancy. The clonotype originates from a female donor with multiple sclerosis, enrolled in a pregnancy study. The chain has TRBV15 and TRBJ1-5; D unclear. CDR3 in amino acids: CATSSQPVRGSNQPQHF. The CDR3 nucleotides are TGTGCCACCAGCAGCCAACCAGTCCGAGGCAGCAATCAGCCCCAGCATTTT.